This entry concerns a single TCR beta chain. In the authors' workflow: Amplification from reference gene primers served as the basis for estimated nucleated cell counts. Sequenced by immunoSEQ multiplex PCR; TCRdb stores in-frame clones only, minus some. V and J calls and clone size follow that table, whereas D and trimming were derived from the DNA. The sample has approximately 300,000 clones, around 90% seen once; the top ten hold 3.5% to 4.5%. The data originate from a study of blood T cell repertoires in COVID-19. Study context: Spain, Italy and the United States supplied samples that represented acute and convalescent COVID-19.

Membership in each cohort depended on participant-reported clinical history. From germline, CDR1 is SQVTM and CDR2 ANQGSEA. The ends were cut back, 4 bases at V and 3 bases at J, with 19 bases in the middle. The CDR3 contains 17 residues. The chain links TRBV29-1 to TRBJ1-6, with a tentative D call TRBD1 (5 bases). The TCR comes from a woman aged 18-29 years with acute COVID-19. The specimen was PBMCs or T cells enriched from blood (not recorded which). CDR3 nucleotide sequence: TGCAGCGTTGTGGTGGGGGGACGGAGTGTCTATAATTCACCCCTCCACTTT. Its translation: CSVVVGGRSVYNSPLHF.